These 8 T cell receptor beta chains were all obtained from the same sample, sequenced in a study of blood T cell repertoires in COVID-19. Data came from immunoSEQ multiplex PCR; TCRdb stores just in-frame clones and leaves some out. The repertoire holds around 230,000 clones, with 83% as singletons. Material for sequencing was peripheral blood. These receptors originate from a woman between 35 and 50 years old with active or convalescent COVID-19.

CDR3 bases: TGTGCCAGCAGTTACGGAACTAGCGGGAGAGAGCAGTACTTC. This sequence encodes CASSYGTSGREQYF. The chain employs TRBV6-5 and TRBJ2-7, with 11 bases aligning to TRBD2. The germline V gene encodes CDR1 MNHEY and CDR2 SVGAGI. V lost 2 bases, J lost 7 bases, and 4 bases stayed unmatched. The CDR3 is 14 amino acids.

This sequence joins TRBV7-8 and TRBJ2-1; D not resolved. Trimming took off 3 bases at V and 7 bases at J, with 7 bases between the two ends. Germline CDR1 is SGHVS and CDR2 is FQNEAQ. This CDR3 is 12 amino acids long. The CDR3 sequence: CASSFGENEQFF. CDR3 coding DNA: TGTGCCAGCAGCTTCGGTGAAAATGAGCAGTTCTTC. The entire variable domain, with the rest obtained from reference TRBV7-8 and TRBJ2-1, is as follows: GAGVSQSPRYKVAKRGQDVALRCDPISGHVSLFWYQQALGQGPEFLTYFQNEAQLDKSGLPSDRFFAERPEGSVSTLKIQRTQQEDSAVYLCASSFGENEQFFGPGTRLTVL.

The chain joins TRBV5-8 to TRBJ2-3; 9 bases match TRBD2. CDR1 is SGHTS, CDR2 YDEGEE, per germline. The CDR3 runs 17 residues. V shed 4 bases, J shed 2 bases, and the junction held 11 bases outside the gene matches. CDR3 nucleotides: TGTGCCAGCAGCCTAACCCCTAGCGGGACCTACACAGATACGCAGTATTTT. Encoded protein: CASSLTPSGTYTDTQYF.

This clone was counted a single time. The gene calls are TRBV6-6 and TRBJ1-5, with 9 nucleotides matching TRBD1. The CDR3 extends over 14 amino acids. Unmatched junction bases numbered 2, after V lost 3 bases and J lost 5 bases. In germline, CDR1 is MNHNY, CDR2 SVGAGI (reference sequence). The CDR3 region is CASSYRTGDQPQHF. The CDR3 coding sequence is TGTGCCAGCAGTTATAGGACAGGGGATCAGCCCCAGCATTTT.

This chain's CDR3 is CASSQVSSTTDTQYF. The CDR3 nucleotides are TGCGCCAGCAGCCAAGTGTCCAGTACCACAGATACGCAGTATTTT. The J gene is TRBJ2-3, the V gene TRBV4-1; D unclear. Trimming removed 1 base at V and 2 bases at J, with 10 bases between. The CDR3 has 15 residues. From germline, CDR1 is MGHRA and CDR2 YSYEKL.

Note on this clone: The sample carries other DNA sequences with the same CDR3. The chain combines TRBV19 with TRBJ2-3, with 9 bases aligning to TRBD2. CDR1 LNHDA and CDR2 SQIVND come from the germline V gene (reference sequence). This CDR3 has 14 amino acids. After removal of 6 bases from V and 1 base from J, the junction contained 2 bases not matched to a gene. In nucleotides, the CDR3 is TGTGCCAGTAGGGTAGCGGGGGGCACAGATACGCAGTATTTT. Its protein is CASRVAGGTDTQYF.

This chain links TRBV4-1 with TRBJ2-5; TRBD2 is a possible D gene (5 bases). Trimming left V 1 base short and J 3 bases short, with 18 bases between. Germline loops: CDR1 MGHRA, CDR2 YSYEKL. The CDR3 runs to 17 residues. In DNA, the CDR3 is TGCGCCAGCAGCCAAGCCCCACTAGACTGGACGGAAGAGACCCAGTACTTC. This gives the protein CASSQAPLDWTEETQYF.

The chain has TRBV6-5 and TRBJ2-1; TRBD1 matches 11 bases. This CDR3 spans 14 amino acids. Germline CDR1 reads MNHEY; CDR2 reads SVGAGI. V lost 4 bases and J lost 10; bases outside the gene matches: 6. The CDR3 here is CASSSGTGGREQFF. CDR3 sequence (DNA): TGTGCCAGCAGTTCTGGGACAGGGGGAAGAGAGCAGTTCTTC.